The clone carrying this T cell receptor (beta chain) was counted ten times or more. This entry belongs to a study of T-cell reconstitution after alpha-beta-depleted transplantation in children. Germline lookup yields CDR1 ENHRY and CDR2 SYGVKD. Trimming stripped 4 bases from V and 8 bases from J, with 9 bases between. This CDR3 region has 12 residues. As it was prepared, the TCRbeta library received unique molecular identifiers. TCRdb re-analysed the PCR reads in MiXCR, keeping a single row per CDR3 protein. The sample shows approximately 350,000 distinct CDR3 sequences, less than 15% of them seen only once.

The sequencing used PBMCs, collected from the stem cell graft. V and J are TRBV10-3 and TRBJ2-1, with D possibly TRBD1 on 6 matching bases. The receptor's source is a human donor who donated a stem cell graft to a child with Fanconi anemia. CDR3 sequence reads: CAISVRQDEQFF. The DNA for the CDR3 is TGTGCCATCAGTGTAAGACAGGATGAGCAGTTCTTC.